These 18 T cell receptor beta chains share one sample of origin, sequenced in a study of blood T cell repertoires in COVID-19. TCRdb's copy holds only in-frame clones and misses some; the assay was immunoSEQ multiplex PCR. The sample yields more than 400,000 clones, roughly 91% seen once. The sequenced material came from PBMCs or T cells enriched from blood (not recorded which). These TCRs come from a man aged 18 to 29 who had recovered from COVID-19.

CDR3 loop: CASRSKGGLASYEQYF. CDR3 DNA sequence: TGTGCCAGCAGATCTAAGGGGGGACTAGCGTCCTACGAGCAGTACTTC. This chain joins TRBV7-8 and TRBJ2-7; 10 bases fit TRBD2. V trimming: 6 bases; J trimming: 1 base; junction bases outside the gene matches: 9. The CDR3 sequence is 16 residues long. Per germline, CDR1 SGHVS and CDR2 FQNEAQ.

The chain combines TRBV28 with TRBJ2-7, with 7 nucleotides matching TRBD2. Germline values: CDR1 MDHEN, CDR2 SYDVKM. V lost 5 bases and J lost 6; bases outside the gene matches: 7. The CDR3 loop spans 13 amino acids. CDR3 residues: CASSSPGEGEQYF. The CDR3, as DNA: TGTGCCAGCAGTAGCCCTGGGGAGGGCGAGCAGTACTTC.

The chain uses TRBV7-9 and TRBJ2-7; weak D call: TRBD1 (5 bases). The CDR3 loop spans 14 amino acids. Per germline, CDR1 SEHNR and CDR2 FQNEAQ (reference sequence). V dropped 3 bases and J dropped 3 bases, with 12 bases sitting between them. CDR3 in amino acids: CASSFPGHNYEQYF. DNA for the CDR3: TGTGCCAGCAGCTTTCCAGGACACAACTACGAGCAGTACTTC.

This clone was observed once. The genes are TRBV15 and TRBJ1-5; D may be TRBD1 (6 bases). CDR1 is LNHNV, CDR2 YYDKDF, per germline (reference sequence). The V and J ends lost 2 bases and 2 bases respectively, with 7 bases between them. The CDR3 is 14 residues long. This CDR3 reads CATSRSGGNQPQHF. In nucleotides, the CDR3 is TGTGCCACCAGCAGATCAGGGGGCAATCAGCCCCAGCATTTT.

The rearrangement links TRBV19 to TRBJ2-7; maybe TRBD2 (6 bases). CDR3 length: 16 residues. Trimming stripped 2 bases from V and 5 bases from J, with 19 bases between. Germline V gene lookup returns CDR1 LNHDA and CDR2 SQIVND (reference sequence). CDR3 region: CASSIKGPGGLNEQYF. The CDR3 region has the DNA TGTGCCAGTAGTATAAAAGGTCCCGGGGGATTGAACGAGCAGTACTTC.

This clone came up a few times. The chain couples TRBV5-4 to TRBJ1-6; TRBD1 agrees at 7 bases. With 0 bases clipped from V and 7 bases from J, the junction kept 4 bases outside the gene matches. Germline V CDR1 and CDR2: SGHNT, YYREEE (reference sequence). The CDR3 runs to 15 residues. The chain's CDR3 is CASSLEGARNSPLHF. For the CDR3, the DNA is TGTGCCAGCAGCTTGGAGGGGGCTCGGAATTCACCCCTCCACTTT.

As regards this clone: Different DNA sequences within this sample yield the same CDR3. V usage is TRBV20-1 and J usage is TRBJ1-5; no clear D gene. In germline, CDR1 is DFQATT, CDR2 SNEGSKA (reference sequence). Trimming took off 3 bases at V and 0 bases at J, with 9 bases between the two ends. The CDR3 length is 14 residues. The CDR3 sequence is CSASPGNSNQPQHF. DNA for the CDR3: TGCAGTGCTAGTCCGGGAAATAGCAATCAGCCCCAGCATTTT.

About this clone itself: The sample holds other DNA sequences that translate to the same CDR3. The V gene is TRBV29-1, the J gene TRBJ1-1; no clear D gene. This CDR3 region has 13 residues. From germline, CDR1 is SQVTM and CDR2 ANQGSEA. V was pared by 3 bases and J by 0 bases, with 8 bases between. CDR3 sequence (DNA): TGCAGCGTTGAGGGCAGAATGAACACTGAAGCTTTCTTT. It yields the protein CSVEGRMNTEAFF.

This clone was found a few times. The chain recombines TRBV2 with TRBJ1-5, with no clear D. The V end lost 4 bases, the J end lost 6 bases, and 10 bases lay between the germline ends. There are 13 residues in the CDR3. Germline CDR1 is SNHLY and CDR2 is FYNNEI. The CDR3 sequence: CASSGGFSQPQHF. CDR3 DNA sequence: TGTGCCAGCAGTGGTGGTTTCAGTCAGCCCCAGCATTTT.

This sequence joins TRBV19 and TRBJ2-5; D is unresolved. Germline CDR1 is LNHDA and CDR2 is SQIVND (reference sequence). The CDR3 totals 11 residues. V lost 5 bases and J 8 bases, leaving 9 bases between the germline ends. The CDR3 protein is CASSWAGTQYF. The CDR3 coding sequence is TGTGCCAGTAGTTGGGCAGGAACCCAGTACTTC.

V and J are TRBV5-1 and TRBJ1-3, with no clear D. This CDR3 region has 14 residues. V lost 4 bases and J 0 bases, leaving 8 bases between the germline ends. Germline CDR1 is SGHRS and CDR2 is YFSETQ. The CDR3 protein is CASSPGSSGNTIYF. The CDR3 bases are TGCGCCAGCAGCCCAGGCAGCTCTGGAAACACCATATATTTT.

The chain is built from TRBV10-3 and TRBJ1-2; 7 nucleotides align to TRBD1. Germline V CDR1 and CDR2: ENHRY, SYGVKD. V shed 0 bases, J shed 3 bases, and the junction held 1 base outside the gene matches. CDR3 size: 14 residues. Here the CDR3 DNA reads TGTGCCATCAGTGAGTCGGGGACAGACTATGGCTACACCTTC. Its protein is CAISESGTDYGYTF.

The chain joins TRBV7-8 to TRBJ1-1, with TRBD1 identical over 10 bases. The V segment lost 2 bases and the J segment 11 bases; nucleotides outside the gene matches: 5. The CDR3 runs to 13 residues. Germline loops: CDR1 SGHVS, CDR2 FQNEAQ. Here the CDR3 DNA reads TGTGCCAGCAGCTTAACGGGACAGGGGACGGCTTTCTTT. It yields the protein CASSLTGQGTAFF.

The rearrangement joins TRBV3-1 (or the pseudogene TRBV3-2) to TRBJ1-3; 7 positions agree with TRBD1. The CDR3 runs 18 residues. Looked up from germline, CDR1 is LGHDT and CDR2 is YNNKEL (reference sequence). The ends lost 1 base at V and 4 bases at J; junction bases unmatched: 13. CDR3 in DNA: TGTGCCAGCAGCCAAGGGATTTCAGGACAGGCATCGGGAAACACCATATATTTT. Protein: CASSQGISGQASGNTIYF.

The chain combines TRBV7-9 with TRBJ1-2, with a possible D match to TRBD1 (6 bases). Trimming stripped 4 bases from V and 7 bases from J, with 13 bases between. Germline lookup yields CDR1 SEHNR and CDR2 FQNEAQ (reference sequence). The CDR3 loop spans 13 amino acids. CDR3 loop: CASSSSGVSGYTF. The CDR3 DNA sequence: TGTGCCAGCAGCTCCTCAGGGGTTTCTGGCTACACCTTC.

The V and J genes are TRBV6-5 and TRBJ1-1; 7 bases line up with TRBD1. Germline trimming cut 6 bases from V and 6 bases from J; bases unmatched to any gene: 10. Germline lookup yields CDR1 MNHEY and CDR2 SVGAGI. The CDR3 has 14 amino acids. In nucleotides, the CDR3 is TGTGCCAGCAGCCTTTCGACAGGGTCCCCTGAAGCTTTCTTT. It encodes CASSLSTGSPEAFF.

This clone showed up just once. The V and J genes are TRBV19 and TRBJ2-3, with a possible D match to TRBD1 (6 bases). The CDR3 is 14 amino acids. CDR1 and CDR2 from the germline V gene are LNHDA and SQIVND (reference sequence). Trimming cost V 5 bases and J 2 bases, with 11 bases left between them. This CDR3 is CASSPGQLTDTQYF. The CDR3 nucleotides read TGTGCCAGTAGTCCGGGACAACTCACAGATACGCAGTATTTT.

V usage is TRBV11-3 and J usage is TRBJ1-2; D may be TRBD1 (6 bases). The germline CDR1 and CDR2 sequences are SGHNT and YENEEA. This CDR3 contains 14 residues. The V gene lost 0 bases and the J gene lost 7 bases, with 12 bases spanning the gap. The CDR3 reads CASSLDQTGRGYTF. In nucleotides, the CDR3 is TGTGCCAGCAGCTTAGATCAGACAGGTCGTGGCTACACCTTC.